These 30 T cell receptor beta chains originate from one sample sequenced in a study of shared clonotypes between healthy human individuals. Terminally differentiated effector memory CD45RA+ cells were excluded by CCR7 positive selection of CD45RO-negative cells. This table comes from immunoSEQ multiplex PCR, and its TCRdb copy is limited to in-frame clones, with some not included. Of around 2,000,000 clones in the sample, about 93% are singletons; the top ten hold approximately 1.7%. Sequences were obtained from naive CD8+ T cells from PBMCs. These receptor sequences come from a man younger than 35 in good health. Some clones in this sample may be carry-over from other donors' samples.

The chain uses TRBV4-1 and TRBJ1-1, with 11 bases identical to TRBD1. The CDR3 runs to 15 residues. Trimming took 5 bases from V and 5 from J; bases not matched to a gene: 7. Per germline, CDR1 MGHRA and CDR2 YSYEKL. CDR3 residues: CASSTRTGGYTEAFF. CDR3 in DNA: TGCGCCAGCAGCACCCGGACAGGGGGCTATACTGAAGCTTTCTTT.

The chain links TRBV28 to TRBJ2-2; no firm D call. The CDR3 runs to 12 residues. The V and J ends lost 10 bases and 4 bases respectively, with 10 bases between them. Germline CDR1 is MDHEN and CDR2 is SYDVKM. CDR3: CATFRVTGELFF. Written as DNA, the CDR3 is TGTGCCACCTTCCGGGTCACCGGGGAGCTGTTTTTT.

The chain links TRBV4-1 to TRBJ2-3; TRBD1 agrees at 7 bases. CDR1 and CDR2 (germline): MGHRA, YSYEKL. Losses at the gene ends were 5 bases for V and 6 bases for J; bases not matched to a gene: 14. This CDR3 is built from 16 residues. The CDR3 reads CASSVHDRVVWDTQYF. DNA for the CDR3: TGCGCCAGCAGCGTCCACGACAGGGTGGTATGGGATACGCAGTATTTT.

Note on this clone: The same CDR3 also results from other DNA sequences found in this sample. The gene calls are TRBV19 and TRBJ1-1; TRBD1 matches at 7 bases. Germline trimming cut 3 bases from V and 6 bases from J; bases unmatched to any gene: 1. This CDR3 comprises 12 residues. CDR1 is LNHDA and CDR2 is SQIVND in the germline V gene (reference sequence). The DNA for the CDR3 is TGTGCCAGTAGTATCGGGACAGCTGAAGCTTTCTTT. This gives the protein CASSIGTAEAFF.

The genes are TRBV27 and TRBJ2-1, with 13 bases matching TRBD2. Germline loops: CDR1 MNHEY, CDR2 SMNVEV (reference sequence). With V trimmed by 4 bases and J by 6 bases, 9 bases remained unmatched. The CDR3 extends over 17 amino acids. CDR3 nucleotides: TGTGCCAGCAGTTCCGGACTAGCGGGAGTAAAGGGCAATGAGCAGTTCTTC. Residues: CASSSGLAGVKGNEQFF.

This CDR3 reads CASSPGRGQTTEAFF. The CDR3 nucleotides read TGTGCCAGCTCACCCGGCAGGGGGCAGACCACTGAAGCTTTCTTT. The V call is TRBV18, the J call TRBJ1-1; 8 bases agree with TRBD1. Germline CDR1 is KGHSH and CDR2 is LQKENI. CDR3 length equals 15 residues. Germline trimming cut 3 bases from V and 4 bases from J; bases unmatched to any gene: 7. Full variable domain (outside the CDR3, taken from reference TRBV18 and TRBJ1-1): NAGVMQNPRHLVRRRGQEARLRCSPMKGHSHVYWYRQLPEEGLKFMVYLQKENIIDESGMPKERFSAEFPKEGPSILRIQQVVRGDSAAYFCASSPGRGQTTEAFFGQGTRLTVV.

To note about this clone: Other nucleotide sequences in the sample specify the same CDR3. This rearrangement joins TRBV9 to TRBJ1-1; D not certain. The CDR3 spans 15 residues. V was trimmed by 0 bases and J by 1 base, leaving 10 bases between them. The V gene's germline CDR1 is SGDLS and CDR2 YYNGEE. As DNA, the CDR3 is TGTGCCAGCAGCGTAGGAGGCGGGTCGAACACTGAAGCTTTCTTT. It translates to CASSVGGGSNTEAFF.

This sequence joins TRBV11-3 and TRBJ2-7; D gene uncertain. Germline loops: CDR1 SGHNT, CDR2 YENEEA. The V end lost 1 base, the J end lost 2 bases, and 15 bases lay between the germline ends. The CDR3 spans 16 residues. In DNA form, the CDR3 reads TGTGCCAGCAGCTTAGCCTTCGTCCCAGGAACCTACGAGCAGTACTTC. Protein: CASSLAFVPGTYEQYF.

This chain connects TRBV9 to TRBJ2-1, with TRBD2 matching over 9 bases. The CDR3 has 15 amino acids. Germline CDR1 and CDR2: SGDLS and YYNGEE. Trimming took 1 base from V and 8 from J; bases not matched to a gene: 7. The CDR3, as DNA: TGTGCCAGCAGCGTAACCGGGACTAGCTTTTATGAGCAGTTCTTC. Translated: CASSVTGTSFYEQFF.

This chain connects TRBV6-1 to TRBJ1-1, with D perhaps matching TRBD1 (5 bases). Trimming removed 8 bases from V and 11 bases from J, with 18 bases in between. The CDR3 sequence is 12 residues long. CDR1 and CDR2 (germline): MNHNS, SASEGT. CDR3 protein: CASGGGAVQAFF. The CDR3 DNA is TGTGCCAGCGGGGGTGGGGCAGTCCAGGCTTTCTTT.

This chain connects TRBV7-2 to TRBJ2-7; unclear D gene. Trimming took off 5 bases at V and 0 bases at J, with 14 bases between the two ends. The CDR3 length is 15 residues. The germline gives CDR1 SGHTA, CDR2 FQGNSA. The CDR3 protein is CASSPDLFSSYEQYF. The CDR3 DNA sequence: TGTGCCAGCAGCCCGGACCTCTTCTCCTCCTACGAGCAGTACTTC.

J is TRBJ2-3 and V is TRBV28; no definite D call. CDR1 is MDHEN and CDR2 is SYDVKM in the germline V gene. The V end was cut by 3 bases, the J end by 4 bases, with 17 bases between. The CDR3 extends over 16 amino acids. The CDR3 sequence is CASSFRAHVEADTQYF. The CDR3 coding sequence is TGTGCCAGCAGTTTTCGGGCCCATGTAGAGGCAGATACGCAGTATTTT.

The chain carries TRBV11-2 and TRBJ2-5; D call uncertain. Trimming took 4 bases from V and 3 from J, leaving 6 bases between them. Germline lookup yields CDR1 SGHAT and CDR2 FQNNGV. The CDR3 is 12 residues long. The CDR3 DNA follows: TGTGCCAGCAGCTCATGGAAAGAGACCCAGTACTTC. Its translation is CASSSWKETQYF.

CDR3 in DNA: TGTGCCAGCAGTCTACGGTCATCCTACGAGCAGTACTTC. Its protein is CASSLRSSYEQYF. The rearrangement uses TRBV6-1 and TRBJ2-7, with D uncertain. Germline V lookup: CDR1 MNHNS, CDR2 SASEGT. This CDR3 region has 13 residues. V was shortened by 5 bases and J by 1 base, with 9 bases between the two germline ends.

This chain links TRBV18 with TRBJ2-7, with D tentatively TRBD1 (5 bases). The V gene's germline CDR1 is KGHSH and CDR2 LQKENI. The V and J ends lost 0 bases and 3 bases respectively, with 15 bases between them. The CDR3 consists of 16 residues. The CDR3 is CASSPPETVLLYEQYF. CDR3 nucleotide sequence: TGTGCCAGCTCACCACCGGAGACAGTCCTCCTCTACGAGCAGTACTTC.

This clone has only one observation. The rearrangement joins TRBV5-1 to TRBJ2-4; 11 nucleotides agree with TRBD2. The CDR3 spans 15 residues. The V and J ends lost 3 bases and 7 bases, in that order; junction bases with no gene match: 6. Germline CDR1 reads SGHRS; CDR2 reads YFSETQ. The CDR3 region is CASSSYSGRGNIQYF. The CDR3 nucleotides read TGCGCCAGCAGCTCTTATAGCGGGAGGGGGAACATTCAGTACTTC.

This chain connects TRBV9 to TRBJ1-2; D is unresolved. V lost 3 bases and J lost 11, with 17 bases in between. There are 13 residues in the CDR3. Germline-derived CDR1 and CDR2 are SGDLS and YYNGEE. DNA of the CDR3: TGTGCCAGCAGCGCCAAAATAGGGCCCGATTACACCTTC. It encodes CASSAKIGPDYTF.

V and J are TRBV27 and TRBJ2-2, with D perhaps TRBD1 (6 bases). V lost 4 bases, J lost 6 bases, and 12 bases lay in between. Germline CDR1 and CDR2: MNHEY and SMNVEV (reference sequence). This CDR3 has 14 amino acids. The CDR3 spells CASSSQGLPGELFF. The CDR3 DNA sequence: TGTGCCAGCAGTTCACAGGGTTTGCCCGGGGAGCTGTTTTTT.

The rearrangement joins TRBV4-1 to TRBJ2-7; perhaps TRBD2 as D (6 bases). V was trimmed by 0 bases and J by 1 base, leaving 13 bases between them. The V gene's germline CDR1 is MGHRA and CDR2 YSYEKL. There are 16 residues in the CDR3. The CDR3 DNA sequence: TGCGCCAGCAGCCAAGAGGATCATAGCGGTTCCTACGAGCAGTACTTC. Its protein product is CASSQEDHSGSYEQYF.

The count of this clone is one. The J gene is TRBJ2-1, the V gene TRBV10-3, with D unclear. V lost 4 bases and J lost 0, with 7 bases in between. The V gene's germline CDR1 is ENHRY and CDR2 SYGVKD. The CDR3 has 14 residues. The CDR3 DNA reads as TGTGCCATCAGTGTCCCGAGCTCCTACAATGAGCAGTTCTTC. Amino acids: CAISVPSSYNEQFF.

The genes are TRBV15 and TRBJ2-7; D is possibly TRBD1 (6 bases). The CDR3 extends over 14 amino acids. Per the germline V gene, CDR1 is LNHNV and CDR2 is YYDKDF (reference sequence). V lost 1 base, J lost 3 bases, and 10 bases lay in between. The CDR3 sequence is CATSRGTGIYEQYF. The CDR3, as DNA: TGTGCCACCAGCAGAGGCACAGGGATCTACGAGCAGTACTTC.

The gene calls are TRBV6-1 and TRBJ2-7, with a tentative D call TRBD2 (6 bases). CDR3 length: 16 residues. Germline V gives CDR1 MNHNS, CDR2 SASEGT. V lost 3 bases, J lost 1 base, and 16 bases lay in between. CDR3 nucleotide sequence: TGTGCCAGCAGTGATTCAGAGGCTAGCGAATCCTACGAGCAGTACTTC. Translating it yields CASSDSEASESYEQYF.

Comment on this clone: Other DNA sequences within the sample encode an identical CDR3. The gene calls are TRBV4-1 and TRBJ2-7; 7 nucleotides align to TRBD2. V lost 0 bases, J lost 2 bases, and 4 bases stayed unmatched. Germline lookup yields CDR1 MGHRA and CDR2 YSYEKL. This CDR3 region has 15 residues. CDR3 DNA: TGCGCCAGCAGCCAAGAGGGACGGGAGGCCTACGAGCAGTACTTC. Translation gives CASSQEGREAYEQYF.

The rearrangement uses TRBV28 and TRBJ1-1; tentative D call: TRBD1 (6 bases). This CDR3 is built from 14 residues. The V end lost 5 bases, the J end lost 1 base, and 11 bases lay between the germline ends. CDR1 is MDHEN and CDR2 is SYDVKM in the germline V gene. The CDR3 reads CASSQGQTNTEAFF. The CDR3 nucleotides are TGTGCCAGCAGTCAGGGACAAACGAACACTGAAGCTTTCTTT. The whole variable domain, remainder taken from reference TRBV28 and TRBJ1-1, is DVKVTQSSRYLVKRTGEKVFLECVQDMDHENMFWYRQDPGLGLRLIYFSYDVKMKEKGDIPEGYSVSREKKERFSLILESASTNQTSMYLCASSQGQTNTEAFFGQGTRLTVV.

The rearrangement joins TRBV10-1 to TRBJ2-1, with D tentatively TRBD2 (8 bases). V was clipped by 2 bases and J by 2 bases, with 19 bases between them. The germline V gene has CDR1 WNHNN and CDR2 SYGVQD (reference sequence). This CDR3 contains 18 residues. The CDR3 region is CASSEPSGLGGPYNEQFF. CDR3 DNA: TGCGCCAGCAGTGAGCCTTCGGGACTAGGGGGCCCCTACAATGAGCAGTTCTTC.

This chain links TRBV30 with TRBJ1-2; D call uncertain. V shed 4 bases and J shed 8 bases, with 23 bases lying between them. The germline V gene encodes CDR1 GTSNPN and CDR2 SVGIG (reference sequence). The CDR3 has 15 residues. For the CDR3, the DNA is TGTGCCTGGACCCATGCCCTTGAAGAAGTAGAAGGCTACACCTTC. This translates into CAWTHALEEVEGYTF.

V is TRBV15 and J is TRBJ2-2; weak D call: TRBD1 (6 bases). Germline V gene lookup returns CDR1 LNHNV and CDR2 YYDKDF (reference sequence). The CDR3 runs 18 residues. V dropped 0 bases and J dropped 3 bases, with 17 bases sitting between them. CDR3 DNA sequence: TGTGCCACCAGCAGAGACCTAATGACAGGAGCCTACACCGGGGAGCTGTTTTTT. It translates to CATSRDLMTGAYTGELFF.

This chain connects TRBV7-9 to TRBJ2-7; a weak D match, TRBD1 (6 bases). CDR3 length: 15 amino acids. The V gene lost 4 bases and the J gene lost 4 bases, with 17 bases spanning the gap. In germline, CDR1 is SEHNR, CDR2 FQNEAQ (reference sequence). The CDR3 is CASSSPQAQGYEQYF. Written as DNA, the CDR3 is TGTGCCAGCAGCTCCCCCCAGGCACAGGGATACGAGCAGTACTTC.

The CDR3 here is CASSSTGDILHEQYF. DNA for the CDR3: TGTGCCAGCAGTTCAACAGGGGATATTCTCCACGAGCAGTACTTC. The gene calls are TRBV5-4 and TRBJ2-5; 7 bases are shared with TRBD1. The DNA end lines up better with TRBJ2-7; the J call may be wrong. Looked up from germline, CDR1 is SGHNT and CDR2 is YYREEE (reference sequence). This CDR3 region has 15 residues.

The chain employs TRBV7-8 and TRBJ2-1; 10 nucleotides match TRBD2. The CDR3 runs 14 residues. V lost 3 bases and J lost 8; bases outside the gene matches: 4. Germline loops: CDR1 SGHVS, CDR2 FQNEAQ. The CDR3 sequence is CASSFPGLADEQFF. As DNA, the CDR3 is TGTGCCAGCAGCTTTCCCGGACTAGCGGATGAGCAGTTCTTC. The entire variable domain, with the rest obtained from reference TRBV7-8 and TRBJ2-1, is as follows: GAGVSQSPRYKVAKRGQDVALRCDPISGHVSLFWYQQALGQGPEFLTYFQNEAQLDKSGLPSDRFFAERPEGSVSTLKIQRTQQEDSAVYLCASSFPGLADEQFFGPGTRLTVL.